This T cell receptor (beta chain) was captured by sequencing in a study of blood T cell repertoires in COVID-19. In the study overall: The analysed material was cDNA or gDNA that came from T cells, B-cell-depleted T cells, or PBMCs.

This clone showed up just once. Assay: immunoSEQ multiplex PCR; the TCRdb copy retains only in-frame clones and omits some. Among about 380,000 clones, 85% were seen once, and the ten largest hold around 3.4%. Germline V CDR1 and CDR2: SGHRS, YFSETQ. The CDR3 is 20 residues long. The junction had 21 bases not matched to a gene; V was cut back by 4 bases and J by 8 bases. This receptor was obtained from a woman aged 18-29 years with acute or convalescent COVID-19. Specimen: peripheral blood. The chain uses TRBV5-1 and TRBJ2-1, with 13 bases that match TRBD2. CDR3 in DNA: TGCGCCAGCAGCGACAGGGGACTAGCGGGGAGGGGGCCTAGGGGCGATGAGCAGTTCTTC. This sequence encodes CASSDRGLAGRGPRGDEQFF.